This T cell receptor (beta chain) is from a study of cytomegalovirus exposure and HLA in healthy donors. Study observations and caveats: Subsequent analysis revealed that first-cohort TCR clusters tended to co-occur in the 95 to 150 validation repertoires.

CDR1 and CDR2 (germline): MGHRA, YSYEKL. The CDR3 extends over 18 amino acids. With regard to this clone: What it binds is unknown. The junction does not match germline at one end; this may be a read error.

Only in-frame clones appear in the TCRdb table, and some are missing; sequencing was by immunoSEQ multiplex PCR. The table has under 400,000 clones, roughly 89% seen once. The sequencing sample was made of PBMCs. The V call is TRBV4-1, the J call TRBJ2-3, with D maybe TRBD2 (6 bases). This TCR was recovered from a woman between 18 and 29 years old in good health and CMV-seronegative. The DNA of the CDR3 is TGCGCCAGCAACCAATATGGTGATAGCGGTTCGAGCACAGATACGCAGTATTTT. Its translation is CASNQYGDSGSSTDTQYF.